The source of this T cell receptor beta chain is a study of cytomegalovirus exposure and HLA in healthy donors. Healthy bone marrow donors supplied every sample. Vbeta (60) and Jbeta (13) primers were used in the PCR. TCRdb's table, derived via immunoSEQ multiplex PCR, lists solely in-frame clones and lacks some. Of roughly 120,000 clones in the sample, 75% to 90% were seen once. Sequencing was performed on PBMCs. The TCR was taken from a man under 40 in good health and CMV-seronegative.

As DNA, the CDR3 is TGTGCCAGCAAGCCCTCGGGGGGGACGGACAAAACTCAAGAGACCCAGTACTTC. Protein: CASKPSGGTDKTQETQYF. The chain links TRBV28 to TRBJ2-5; 8 bases are a match to TRBD2. CDR3 length: 18 residues. The germline gives CDR1 MDHEN, CDR2 SYDVKM. V trimming: 7 bases; J trimming: 2 bases; junction bases outside the gene matches: 18.